In this sample, the clone carrying this T cell receptor beta chain turned up once. This specimen belongs to a study of blood T cell repertoires in COVID-19. Overall study: There were acute and convalescent COVID-19 samples, and they came from the United States, Italy and Spain.

Germline trimming cut 6 bases from V and 5 bases from J; bases unmatched to any gene: 14. There are 16 residues in the CDR3. Germline assignment: CDR1 SGHVS and CDR2 FQNEAQ. Clones were sequenced by immunoSEQ multiplex PCR, and TCRdb holds only the in-frame ones, with some missing. The sample has around 260,000 clones, roughly 85% seen once. Sequencing was done on a sample of peripheral blood. The TCR originated in a human donor in a cohort sampled during active COVID-19. The chain joins TRBV7-8 to TRBJ2-7, with TRBD2 identical over 9 bases. DNA for the CDR3: TGTGCCAGCAGGGAAACGAGTTGGTCTAGCGGGGACGAGCAGTACTTC. It codes for CASRETSWSSGDEQYF.